This T cell receptor beta chain is drawn from a study of blood T cell repertoires in COVID-19. The overall study: Nucleic acid was either cDNA or gDNA, and it came from T cells, B-cell-depleted T cells, or PBMCs.

The ends lost 4 bases at V and 6 bases at J; junction bases unmatched: 13. The CDR3 contains 17 residues. Germline lookup yields CDR1 SGHKS and CDR2 YYEKEE (reference sequence). Per the original data handling: How many nucleated cells were present was estimated from reference gene primer amplification. TCRdb keeps only in-frame clones here, not all; method: immunoSEQ multiplex PCR. From that table come the V and J calls and clone size; the DNA was used to work out D and trimming. The sample carries approximately 250,000 clones, about 89% recorded once. This receptor was taken from a man in his forties or fifties with active or convalescent COVID-19. Sequenced sample: peripheral blood. The chain is built from TRBV5-5 and TRBJ2-2; 9 bases are shared with TRBD1. CDR3 in DNA: TGTGCCAGCAGCCCAGCAACACAGGGGGCGCCCCCCGGGGAGCTGTTTTTT. Translation: CASSPATQGAPPGELFF.